Shown below are 27 T cell receptor beta chains from a single sample sequenced in a study of STAT5B mutations in CD4+ large granular lymphocyte leukemia. Profiling relied on immunoSEQ multiplex PCR, and the TCRdb table lists in-frame clones only, not all of them. The sample shows fewer than 30,000 clones, around 80% of them seen only once. The source material was CD4+ T cells from blood buffy coats. The receptors come from a human donor in good health.

This chain links TRBV29-1 with TRBJ1-1; no clear D. The CDR3 extends over 11 amino acids. Germline lookup yields CDR1 SQVTM and CDR2 ANQGSEA. The CDR3 DNA is TGCAGTAGCCTAGTGAACACTGAAGCTTTCTTT. Protein: CSSLVNTEAFF.

The genes are TRBV6-6 and TRBJ1-1; the D gene is possibly TRBD1 (5 bases). V was cut by 6 bases and J by 8 bases, with 13 bases left in between. Per the germline V gene, CDR1 is MNHNY and CDR2 is SVGAGI (reference sequence). The CDR3 runs to 12 residues. The CDR3: CASRRPGLEAFF. The CDR3 DNA follows: TGTGCCAGCAGGAGACCGGGACTAGAAGCTTTCTTT.

V usage is TRBV28 and J usage is TRBJ2-3; 11 bases line up with TRBD2. This CDR3 region has 15 residues. Germline V lookup: CDR1 MDHEN, CDR2 SYDVKM. V was clipped by 7 bases and J by 8 bases; unmatched bases: 11. Here the CDR3 reads CASTNLAGGRGTQYF. CDR3 DNA sequence: TGTGCCAGCACCAACTTAGCGGGGGGGAGGGGTACGCAGTATTTT.

The chain recombines TRBV6-1 with TRBJ1-2, with D unclear. Germline CDR1 MNHNS, CDR2 SASEGT. CDR3 length: 13 residues. Trimming took 4 bases from V and 1 from J, leaving 7 bases between them. The CDR3 region is CASSVDFNYGYTF. CDR3 in DNA: TGTGCCAGCAGTGTTGATTTTAACTATGGCTACACCTTC.

Only one count was recorded for this clone. The chain recombines TRBV6-5 with TRBJ2-3, with 7 bases lining up with TRBD1. After removal of 5 bases from V and 2 bases from J, the junction contained 1 base not matched to a gene. Per germline, CDR1 MNHEY and CDR2 SVGAGI. The CDR3 contains 13 residues. CDR3 protein: CASSQGVTDTQYF. The CDR3 bases are TGTGCCAGCAGTCAGGGGGTCACAGATACGCAGTATTTT.

CDR3 region: CASRGTDEQFF. The CDR3 nucleotides are TGTGCCAGCCGAGGGACAGATGAGCAGTTCTTC. The V call is TRBV7-9, the J call TRBJ2-1; 7 bases are shared with TRBD1. V dropped 8 bases and J dropped 8; count of bases not matched to a gene: 3. From germline, CDR1 is SEHNR and CDR2 FQNEAQ (reference sequence). This CDR3 is built from 11 residues.

The rearrangement links TRBV5-1 to TRBJ2-5, with a tentative D call TRBD2 (6 bases). Per germline, CDR1 SGHRS and CDR2 YFSETQ. This CDR3 comprises 14 residues. V was pared by 2 bases and J by 1 base, with 9 bases between. The CDR3 region has the DNA TGCGCCAGCAGCTTCGGACTATTCCAAGAGACCCAGTACTTC. It codes for CASSFGLFQETQYF.

The chain is built from TRBV7-2 and TRBJ2-1, with TRBD2 identical over 16 bases. The CDR3 consists of 16 residues. The V and J ends lost 5 bases and 8 bases, in that order; junction bases with no gene match: 6. Looked up from germline, CDR1 is SGHTA and CDR2 is FQGNSA. CDR3 bases: TGTGCCAGCAGCCGAGGGACTAGCGGGGGGGTATATGAGCAGTTCTTC. This gives the protein CASSRGTSGGVYEQFF. Filled out from reference TRBV7-2 and TRBJ2-1, the complete variable domain reads GAGVSQSPSNKVTEKGKDVELRCDPISGHTALYWYRQSLGQGLEFLIYFQGNSAPDKSGLPSDRFSAERTGGSVSTLTIQRTQQEDSAVYLCASSRGTSGGVYEQFFGPGTRLTVL.

This clone was counted a single time. CDR3 region: CSAGLGAEAFF. Written as DNA, the CDR3 is TGCAGTGCAGGCTTGGGGGCTGAAGCTTTCTTT. V is TRBV20-1 and J is TRBJ1-1; D is perhaps TRBD1 (5 bases). Germline V CDR1 and CDR2: DFQATT, SNEGSKA (reference sequence). V lost 6 bases, J lost 6 bases, and 11 bases lay in between. The CDR3 length is 11 residues.

V and J are TRBV27 and TRBJ2-2; 9 nucleotides match TRBD2. The CDR3 runs 16 residues. CDR1 and CDR2 (germline): MNHEY, SMNVEV (reference sequence). V shed 2 bases and J 4 bases; nucleotides not matched to a gene: 5. For the CDR3, the DNA is TGTGCCAGCAGTTTAATAGCTAGCGGGACCACCGGGGAGCTGTTTTTT. Translation: CASSLIASGTTGELFF.

The chain couples TRBV28 to TRBJ1-4, with a weak D call TRBD1 (5 bases). Germline V gene data show CDR1 as MDHEN and CDR2 as SYDVKM. The V gene lost 5 bases and the J gene lost 8 bases, with 21 bases spanning the gap. This CDR3 spans 16 amino acids. DNA of the CDR3: TGTGCCAGCAGTCCCGCGGGGGAAAGCGGGAAGGAAAAACTGTTTTTT. This encodes CASSPAGESGKEKLFF.

This clone is a singleton in its sample. Other DNA sequences in the sample encode the same CDR3. The chain links TRBV6-6 to TRBJ2-7, with TRBD1 matching over 10 bases. CDR1 and CDR2 (germline): MNHNY, SVGAGI (reference sequence). This CDR3 spans 14 amino acids. V dropped 6 bases and J dropped 4; count of bases not matched to a gene: 6. CDR3 in amino acids: CASRKTGGEYEQYF. The CDR3, as DNA: TGTGCCAGCAGAAAGACAGGGGGCGAGTACGAGCAGTACTTC.

The chain recombines TRBV5-1 with TRBJ1-1; tentative D call: TRBD1 (5 bases). The germline gives CDR1 SGHRS, CDR2 YFSETQ. The CDR3 sequence is 16 residues long. The ends were cut back, 0 bases at V and 4 bases at J, with 16 bases in the middle. The CDR3 sequence: CASSLAGEIRGTEAFF. The CDR3 nucleotides read TGCGCCAGCAGCTTGGCGGGGGAGATTCGGGGCACTGAAGCTTTCTTT.

This clone showed up just a few times. The rearrangement uses TRBV28 and TRBJ2-2, with no clear D. This CDR3 region has 12 residues. Between the trimmed V and J ends, which lost 1 base and 9 bases, there was a span of 6 bases. Germline V gene sequence: CDR1 MDHEN, CDR2 SYDVKM. This CDR3 reads CASSLSIRELFF. DNA for the CDR3: TGTGCCAGCAGTTTATCCATCAGGGAGCTGTTTTTT.

This clone was recorded only once. This chain uses TRBV2 with TRBJ2-7, with a tentative D call TRBD1 (6 bases). The CDR3 is 14 amino acids. Germline V gene data show CDR1 as SNHLY and CDR2 as FYNNEI. V shed 7 bases and J shed 0 bases, with 13 bases lying between them. In nucleotides, the CDR3 is TGTGCCAGCACCGTGGGGGCTCTCTCCTACGAGCAGTACGTC. Protein product: CASTVGALSYEQYV.

The chain uses TRBV28 and TRBJ2-7; either TRBD1 or TRBD2 may fit D (5 bases each). Per germline, CDR1 MDHEN and CDR2 SYDVKM. This CDR3 comprises 15 residues. V was trimmed by 5 bases and J by 3 bases, leaving 17 bases between them. CDR3 DNA sequence: TGTGCCAGCAGTGTCCCCGATGGGGGTGGCTACGAGCAGTACTTC. Translated, it gives CASSVPDGGGYEQYF.

The V and J genes are TRBV6-1 and TRBJ1-5, with D unresolved. Germline V gene lookup returns CDR1 MNHNS and CDR2 SASEGT. Trimming removed 8 bases at V and 7 bases at J, with 12 bases between. The length of the CDR3 is 12 residues. CDR3 region: CASSKPRQPQHF. Written as DNA, the CDR3 is TGTGCCAGCTCCAAGCCGAGGCAGCCCCAGCATTTT.

A remark on this clone: Different DNA sequences within this sample yield the same CDR3. This chain connects TRBV19 to TRBJ1-4, with a tentative D call TRBD1 (6 bases). The germline V gene encodes CDR1 LNHDA and CDR2 SQIVND (reference sequence). The length of the CDR3 is 14 residues. V was pared by 5 bases and J by 7 bases, with 14 bases between. Written as DNA, the CDR3 is TGTGCCAGTAGTCCACAGGGTGGGGCTGAAAAACTGTTTTTT. This encodes CASSPQGGAEKLFF.

V and J are TRBV7-8 and TRBJ2-7; 7 bases map to TRBD1. This CDR3 is built from 16 residues. V lost 3 bases and J lost 0; bases outside the gene matches: 8. Germline loops: CDR1 SGHVS, CDR2 FQNEAQ. CDR3 DNA sequence: TGTGCCAGCAGCTTGCGAGTGGGACAGTCCTCCTACGAGCAGTACTTC. It translates to CASSLRVGQSSYEQYF.

The CDR3 loop is CASSYGTGQPQHF. CDR3 DNA sequence: TGTGCCAGCAGTTACGGTACAGGACAGCCCCAGCATTTT. The chain carries TRBV6-5 and TRBJ1-5; D might be TRBD1 (5 bases). Germline CDR1 reads MNHEY; CDR2 reads SVGAGI. V lost 2 bases, J lost 7 bases, and 9 bases lay in between. CDR3 size: 13 residues.

The chain employs TRBV4-2 and TRBJ2-1; 9 positions agree with TRBD2. Germline values: CDR1 LGHNA, CDR2 YNFKEQ. The CDR3 length is 20 residues. V shed 4 bases, J shed 0 bases, and the junction held 16 bases outside the gene matches. The CDR3 region has the DNA TGTGCCAGCAGCCCCACCCATCCCGGGACTAGCCGTCCCTCCTACAATGAGCAGTTCTTC. Its translation: CASSPTHPGTSRPSYNEQFF.

The V call is TRBV30, the J call TRBJ1-6; D remains ambiguous. This CDR3 spans 13 amino acids. The ends were cut back, 3 bases at V and 0 bases at J, with 3 bases in the middle. Germline V gene data show CDR1 as GTSNPN and CDR2 as SVGIG (reference sequence). In DNA form, the CDR3 reads TGTGCCTGGAGAAGCTCCTATAATTCACCCCTCCACTTT. Its translation: CAWRSSYNSPLHF.

This sequence joins TRBV5-4 and TRBJ2-7; D might be TRBD2 (6 bases). V lost 4 bases to trimming and J lost 2 bases, with 10 bases between them. The germline gives CDR1 SGHNT, CDR2 YYREEE (reference sequence). The CDR3 runs to 13 residues. This CDR3 reads CASSPRGTYEQYF. The DNA for the CDR3 is TGTGCCAGCAGCCCCCGGGGGACCTACGAGCAGTACTTC.

The chain carries TRBV6-6 and TRBJ1-2, with D perhaps TRBD1 (6 bases). The CDR3 is made up of 12 amino acids. Trimming took off 8 bases at V and 8 bases at J, with 15 bases between the two ends. Germline lookup yields CDR1 MNHNY and CDR2 SVGAGI (reference sequence). CDR3 in amino acids: CASGPLGGGYTF. CDR3 sequence (DNA): TGTGCCAGCGGACCTTTAGGGGGGGGCTACACCTTC.

The chain carries TRBV7-2 and TRBJ1-3; D is uncertain. V gave up 5 bases and J gave up 0 bases, with 8 bases separating them. This CDR3 is 14 amino acids long. The germline CDR1 and CDR2 sequences are SGHTA and FQGNSA. The CDR3 reads CASSPDLSGNTIYF. As DNA, the CDR3 is TGTGCCAGCAGCCCTGACCTCTCTGGAAACACCATATATTTT.

This clone has a single count. The chain uses TRBV11-2 and TRBJ2-2; D ambiguous. Germline V gene lookup returns CDR1 SGHAT and CDR2 FQNNGV. Trimming took off 4 bases at V and 4 bases at J, with 7 bases between the two ends. The CDR3 is made up of 13 amino acids. The CDR3 protein is CASSWTFTGELFF. The CDR3 coding sequence is TGTGCCAGCAGCTGGACCTTCACCGGGGAGCTGTTTTTT.

The CDR3 DNA reads TGTGCCAGCAGCTTTATCAGGGGGGACACCATATATTTT. Protein sequence: CASSFIRGDTIYF. J is TRBJ1-3 and V is TRBV7-8; 7 positions match TRBD1. The ends lost 3 bases at V and 8 bases at J; junction bases unmatched: 4. The CDR3 extends over 13 amino acids. Germline V lookup: CDR1 SGHVS, CDR2 FQNEAQ.